Described below is a single T cell receptor (beta chain) sequence and its context. Sequencing was at deep level. Profiling relied on immunoSEQ multiplex PCR, and the TCRdb table lists in-frame clones only, not all of them. The sample carries just over 2,000,000 clones, 95% recorded once. This entry is derived from a study of shared clonotypes between healthy human individuals. In germline, CDR1 is SGHRS, CDR2 YFSETQ. The V end lost 4 bases, the J end lost 2 bases, and 9 bases lay between the germline ends. This CDR3 spans 13 amino acids. The chain joins TRBV5-1 to TRBJ1-1; D unclear. The receptor was isolated from a young man in good health. Sequenced material: naive CD4+ T cells sorted from blood. This sample's subset: CD45RA+ positively selected. CDR3: CASSPFPNTEAFF. In DNA, the CDR3 is TGCGCCAGCAGCCCCTTTCCCAACACTGAAGCTTTCTTT.